This T cell receptor beta chain derives from a study of T cell repertoires in aging, cancer and after chemotherapy. Rearranged V-D-J TRB sequences were amplified with a mixed TRB-A/B primer pool. TCRdb redid the calling of the multiplex PCR reads with MiXCR, one entry per CDR3 protein. The sample contains some 670 distinct CDR3 sequences, around 24% of which appear only once. Peripheral blood genomic DNA, not sorted cells or RNA, was the template. CDR1 and CDR2 (germline): SGHRS, YFSETQ. Trimming took off 0 bases at V and 5 bases at J, with 2 bases between the two ends. The CDR3 has 11 amino acids. The source of this sequence is a human donor with a solid tumor. Sequencing was done on a sample of blood. This chain links TRBV5-1 with TRBJ2-5; D remains ambiguous. This CDR3 is CASSLAETQYF. CDR3 in DNA: TGCGCCAGCAGCTTGGCGGAGACCCAGTACTTC.